Given below is one TCR beta chain in context. This specimen belongs to a study of blood T cell repertoires in COVID-19. Looking at the study overall: Researchers got acute and convalescent COVID-19 samples from the United States, Italy and Spain.

How the authors handled the data: Estimates of nucleated cell counts were drawn from the amplification of reference gene primers. Profiled with immunoSEQ multiplex PCR; TCRdb holds only in-frame clones, not every one. The V and J calls and clone size are taken from that table; D and trimming were inferred from the DNA. The repertoire has approximately 15,000 clones, almost 85% of them found once; the top ten carry roughly 26%. The clonotype was recovered from a woman in her 70s with active COVID-19. The sequenced sample was peripheral blood.

The chain's CDR3 is CASSPGQGAYSNQPQHF. In DNA, the CDR3 is TGTGCCAGCAGCCCGGGACAGGGGGCTTATAGCAATCAGCCCCAGCATTTT. The chain couples TRBV5-8 to TRBJ1-5, with 12 bases lining up with TRBD1. CDR1 SGHTS and CDR2 YDEGEE come from the germline V gene. The CDR3 is 17 residues long. J lost 0 bases, V lost 4 bases, and 5 bases had no gene match.